The T cell receptor (beta chain) under discussion was sequenced for a study of technical replicates of blood from a few donors. Between the trimmed V and J ends, which lost 1 base and 5 bases, there was a span of 11 bases. Germline CDR1 and CDR2: SGHTA and FQGNSA. The CDR3 is 15 amino acids. Sequencing used immunoSEQ multiplex PCR; TCRdb keeps in-frame clones, though not all of them. Of 70,000 to 85,000 clones in the sample, about 91% were seen once. This TCR derives from a human donor in good health. The chain couples TRBV7-2 to TRBJ2-2; possible D gene TRBD2, 6 bases. The sequenced sample consisted of T cells isolated from PBMCs. The CDR3 here is CASSLVAGITGELFF. The CDR3 DNA sequence: TGTGCCAGCAGCTTAGTGGCGGGGATAACCGGGGAGCTGTTTTTT.